These 16 T cell receptor beta chains were all obtained from the same sample, sequenced in a study of blood T cell repertoires in COVID-19. Sequenced by immunoSEQ multiplex PCR; TCRdb stores in-frame clones only, minus some. The repertoire consists of 250,000 to 300,000 clones, with over 75% occurring once and the leading ten covering approximately 1%. Sequenced: PBMCs or T cells enriched from blood (not recorded which). These receptor sequences come from a woman under 40 who had recovered from COVID-19.

V usage is TRBV6-1 and J usage is TRBJ1-1; TRBD1 is a possible D gene (5 bases). The V end lost 0 bases, the J end lost 8 bases, and 7 bases lay between the germline ends. Germline CDR1 MNHNS, CDR2 SASEGT. This CDR3 is 12 amino acids long. For the CDR3, the DNA is TGTGCCAGCAGTGAAGCGAAGGGGGAAGCTTTCTTT. Residues: CASSEAKGEAFF.

The chain carries TRBV3-1 (or the pseudogene TRBV3-2) and TRBJ1-2; D not certain. Germline-derived CDR1 and CDR2 are LGHDT and YNNKEL (reference sequence). The CDR3 totals 13 residues. With 1 base removed from V and 5 bases from J, the gap between germline ends came to 8 bases. CDR3 amino acids: CASSQVAQYGYTF. The CDR3, as DNA: TGTGCCAGCAGCCAAGTCGCGCAATATGGCTACACCTTC.

J is TRBJ1-1 and V is TRBV6-5, with a possible D match to TRBD1 (5 bases). V dropped 3 bases and J dropped 4 bases, with 12 bases sitting between them. This CDR3 has 14 amino acids. In germline, CDR1 is MNHEY, CDR2 SVGAGI. The CDR3 sequence is CASSYLGGGTEAFF. CDR3 bases: TGTGCCAGCAGTTATCTGGGGGGGGGCACTGAAGCTTTCTTT.

The V call is TRBV27, the J call TRBJ1-2, with 8 bases fitting TRBD1. Germline CDR1 is MNHEY and CDR2 is SMNVEV (reference sequence). The CDR3 spans 14 residues. Germline trimming cut 0 bases from V and 8 bases from J; bases unmatched to any gene: 5. CDR3 in DNA: TGTGCCAGCAGTTTATCTCGGACAGGGTGGGGCTACACCTTC. Translated, it gives CASSLSRTGWGYTF.

The chain couples TRBV6-5 to TRBJ1-2, with TRBD1 matching 7 bases. CDR1 and CDR2 from the germline V gene are MNHEY and SVGAGI. The CDR3 runs to 13 residues. J gave up 5 bases and V 5 bases, and 5 bases lay outside the gene matches. CDR3 amino acids: CASSPQGRYGYTF. CDR3 coding DNA: TGTGCCAGCAGTCCACAGGGGCGGTATGGCTACACCTTC.

J is TRBJ2-7 and V is TRBV24-1; no firm D call. This CDR3 spans 14 amino acids. V dropped 3 bases and J dropped 0 bases, with 8 bases sitting between them. CDR1 and CDR2 (germline): KGHDR, SFDVKD. The CDR3 spells CATSDPSGSYEQYF. In DNA form, the CDR3 reads TGTGCCACCAGTGATCCTAGTGGCTCCTACGAGCAGTACTTC.

The V gene is TRBV10-3, the J gene TRBJ2-5, with a weak D call TRBD2 (5 bases). The CDR3 length is 14 residues. V lost 2 bases, J lost 7 bases, and 14 bases lay in between. The germline CDR1 and CDR2 sequences are ENHRY and SYGVKD. CDR3 amino acids: CAISENHEGGTQYF. CDR3 DNA: TGTGCCATCAGTGAGAACCATGAGGGCGGGACCCAGTACTTC.

Here the CDR3 reads CASSRIMEAGELFF. The CDR3 DNA reads as TGCGCCAGCAGCCGGATTATGGAGGCCGGGGAGCTGTTTTTT. This rearrangement joins TRBV4-3 to TRBJ2-2; D perhaps matches TRBD2 (5 bases). The CDR3 sequence is 14 residues long. Deletions cut 4 bases from V and 6 bases from J, with 12 bases between. Germline CDR1 LGHNA, CDR2 YSLEER.

The chain carries TRBV27 and TRBJ1-5; D is ambiguous. The CDR3 consists of 13 residues. The V end lost 2 bases, the J end lost 4 bases, and 6 bases lay between the germline ends. The germline CDR1 and CDR2 sequences are MNHEY and SMNVEV (reference sequence). DNA for the CDR3: TGTGCCAGCAGTTTAGAGTGGAATCAGCCCCAGCATTTT. It is translated as CASSLEWNQPQHF.

This clone was seen a single time. The chain uses TRBV5-4 and TRBJ1-6; D remains unclear. Germline CDR1 SGHNT, CDR2 YYREEE (reference sequence). The CDR3 extends over 15 amino acids. Trimming cost V 0 bases and J 5 bases, with 9 bases left between them. CDR3 bases: TGTGCCAGCAGCTTGGGGGCAGTTGATAATTCACCCCTCCACTTT. Amino acids: CASSLGAVDNSPLHF.

The rearrangement joins TRBV7-9 to TRBJ2-5; the D is unclear. Trimming pared 3 bases from V and 3 bases from J, leaving 11 bases between. The CDR3 loop spans 14 amino acids. CDR1 is SEHNR, CDR2 FQNEAQ, per germline (reference sequence). CDR3: CASSFEQSKETQYF. CDR3 in DNA: TGTGCCAGCAGCTTTGAACAGTCAAAAGAGACCCAGTACTTC.

CDR3 protein: CASSELADSYNEQFF. The CDR3 DNA is TGTGCCAGCAGTGAACTAGCGGATTCCTACAATGAGCAGTTCTTC. The rearrangement joins TRBV9 to TRBJ2-1; 8 bases line up with TRBD2. J gave up 1 base and V 5 bases, and 5 bases lay outside the gene matches. This CDR3 has 15 amino acids. The germline V gene encodes CDR1 SGDLS and CDR2 YYNGEE.

The CDR3 spells CASSPGTGVLNTQYF. The CDR3, as DNA: TGTGCCAGCAGTCCAGGGACAGGGGTCCTGAATACGCAGTATTTT. The chain links TRBV28 to TRBJ2-3; 10 bases match TRBD1. The CDR3 runs 15 residues. J lost 7 bases, V lost 5 bases, and 9 bases had no gene match. Germline lookup yields CDR1 MDHEN and CDR2 SYDVKM.

The V gene is TRBV6-5, the J gene TRBJ2-3; 8 bases are a match to TRBD2. The germline gives CDR1 MNHEY, CDR2 SVGAGI. CDR3 length: 16 amino acids. Trimming took 3 bases from V and 4 from J; bases not matched to a gene: 9. Written as DNA, the CDR3 is TGTGCCAGCAGTTATAAACTAGCGGAGCGCGCAGATACGCAGTATTTT. Protein product: CASSYKLAERADTQYF.

This clone was found once. This chain uses TRBV5-4 with TRBJ1-1; 8 nucleotides match TRBD1. Germline V gene data show CDR1 as SGHNT and CDR2 as YYREEE (reference sequence). The J segment lost 0 bases and the V segment lost 5 bases, leaving 9 bases of the junction unmatched. CDR3 length: 16 amino acids. CDR3 nucleotides: TGTGCCAGCAGTCCTAGACAGGGGCAATTGAACACTGAAGCTTTCTTT. Translated: CASSPRQGQLNTEAFF.

This chain uses TRBV2 with TRBJ2-1; 7 nucleotides agree with TRBD1. Trimming at V came to 10 bases and at J to 2 bases, leaving 26 bases not matched to a gene. Germline loops: CDR1 SNHLY, CDR2 FYNNEI. CDR3 size: 20 residues. The CDR3 sequence: CAITTERGQPPLGAYNEQFF. In nucleotides, the CDR3 is TGTGCCATCACAACGGAGAGGGGACAGCCGCCTCTTGGGGCCTACAATGAGCAGTTCTTC.